What follows describes a single TCR beta chain. The data originate from a study of blood T cell repertoires in COVID-19. Looking at the study overall: T cells, B-cell-depleted T cells, or PBMCs supplied cDNA or gDNA.

Data came from immunoSEQ multiplex PCR; TCRdb stores just in-frame clones and leaves some out. This sample carries a few hundred thousand clones, about 90% of them seen once, and the ten largest clones take roughly 6.7%. This CDR3 contains 15 residues. Per the germline V gene, CDR1 is KGHSH and CDR2 is LQKENI. The ends lost 2 bases at V and 0 bases at J; junction bases unmatched: 1. This clonotype was sampled from a young man who had recovered from COVID-19. The rearrangement links TRBV18 to TRBJ2-3, with TRBD1 matching over 8 bases. Sequencing was carried out using peripheral blood. For the CDR3, the DNA is TGTGCCAGCTCACCAAGGACAGGGAGCACAGATACGCAGTATTTT. This encodes CASSPRTGSTDTQYF.